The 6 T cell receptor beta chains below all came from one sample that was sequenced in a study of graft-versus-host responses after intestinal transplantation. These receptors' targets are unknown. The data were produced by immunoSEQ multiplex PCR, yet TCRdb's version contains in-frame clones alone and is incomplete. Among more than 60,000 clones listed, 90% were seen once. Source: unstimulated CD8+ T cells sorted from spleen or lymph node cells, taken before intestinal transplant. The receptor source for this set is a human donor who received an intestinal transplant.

Here the CDR3 reads CARSLKEDGLSSGNTIYF. CDR3 bases: TGTGCCAGAAGCTTAAAGGAGGACGGGTTAAGCTCTGGAAACACCATATATTTT. This sequence joins TRBV7-5 and TRBJ1-3. TRBV7-5 is assigned pseudogene status. There are 18 residues in the CDR3.

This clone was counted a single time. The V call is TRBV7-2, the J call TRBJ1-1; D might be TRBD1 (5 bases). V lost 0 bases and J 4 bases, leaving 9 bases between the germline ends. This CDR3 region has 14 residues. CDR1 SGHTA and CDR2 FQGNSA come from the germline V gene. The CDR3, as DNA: TGTGCCAGCAGCTTAGCAGGGGCGGCCACTGAAGCTTTCTTT. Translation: CASSLAGAATEAFF.

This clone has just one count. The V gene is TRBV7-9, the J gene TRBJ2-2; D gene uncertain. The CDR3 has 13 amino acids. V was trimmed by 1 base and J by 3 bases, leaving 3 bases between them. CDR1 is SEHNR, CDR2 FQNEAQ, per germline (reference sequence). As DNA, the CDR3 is TGTGCCAGCAGCTTAGGCGACACCGGGGAGCTGTTTTTT. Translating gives CASSLGDTGELFF.

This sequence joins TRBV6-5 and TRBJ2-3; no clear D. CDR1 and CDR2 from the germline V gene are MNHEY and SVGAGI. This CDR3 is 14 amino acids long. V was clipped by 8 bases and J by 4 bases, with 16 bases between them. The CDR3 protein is CASRPEATPDTQYF. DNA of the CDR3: TGTGCCAGCCGACCTGAGGCGACCCCAGATACGCAGTATTTT.

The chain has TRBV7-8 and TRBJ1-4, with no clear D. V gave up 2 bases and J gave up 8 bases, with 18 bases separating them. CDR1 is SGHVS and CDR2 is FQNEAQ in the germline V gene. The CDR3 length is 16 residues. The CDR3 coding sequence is TGTGCCAGCAGCTTACCGAGTCTCCCACGGTGGGAAAAACTGTTTTTT. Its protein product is CASSLPSLPRWEKLFF.

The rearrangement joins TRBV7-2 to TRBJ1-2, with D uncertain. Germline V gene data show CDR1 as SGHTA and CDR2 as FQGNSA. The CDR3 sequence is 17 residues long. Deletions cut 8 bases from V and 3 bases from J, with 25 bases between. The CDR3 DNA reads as TGTGCCAGCGGGAGCTTGTACATGGTGTTCGATTACTATGGCTACACCTTC. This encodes CASGSLYMVFDYYGYTF.